A single sample is the source of the 28 T cell receptor beta chains below, sequenced in a study of cytomegalovirus exposure and HLA in healthy donors. Data came from immunoSEQ multiplex PCR; TCRdb stores just in-frame clones and leaves some out. The sample has 210,000 or so clones; roughly 88% are singletons. The sequenced sample consisted of PBMCs. The receptors shown here come from a woman under 30 in good health and CMV-seronegative.

The chain couples TRBV6-1 to TRBJ1-1; unclear D gene. Trimming left V 0 bases short and J 1 base short, with 6 bases between. The CDR3 extends over 14 amino acids. Germline CDR1 reads MNHNS; CDR2 reads SASEGT. The CDR3 DNA is TGTGCCAGCAGTGAAGCGGCAAGGAACACTGAAGCTTTCTTT. This encodes CASSEAARNTEAFF.

This chain links TRBV10-2 with TRBJ2-1; TRBD2 matches at 9 bases. Trimming at V came to 4 bases and at J to 3 bases, leaving 7 bases not matched to a gene. CDR3 length: 16 residues. Germline assignment: CDR1 WSHSY and CDR2 SAAADI. For the CDR3, the DNA is TGCGCCAGCAGTGTAAGGACTAGCGACTACTACAATGAGCAGTTCTTC. It translates to CASSVRTSDYYNEQFF.

This chain uses TRBV5-4 with TRBJ2-2; 9 nucleotides align to TRBD2. Germline values: CDR1 SGHNT, CDR2 YYREEE (reference sequence). The CDR3 is 16 amino acids. V shed 0 bases, J shed 8 bases, and the junction held 8 bases outside the gene matches. The CDR3: CASSLAGLAYSGELFF. The CDR3 bases are TGTGCCAGCAGCTTGGCAGGACTAGCGTATTCTGGGGAGCTGTTTTTT. Based on the CDR3 plus reference TRBV5-4 and TRBJ2-2, the full variable domain is ETGVTQSPTHLIKTRGQQVTLRCSSQSGHNTVSWYQQALGQGPQFIFQYYREEENGRGNFPPRFSGLQFPNYSSELNVNALELDDSALYLCASSLAGLAYSGELFFGEGSRLTVL.

V is TRBV4-2 and J is TRBJ2-7; no clear D. Trimming pared 0 bases from V and 6 bases from J, leaving 6 bases between. The V gene's germline CDR1 is LGHNA and CDR2 YNFKEQ. There are 12 residues in the CDR3. CDR3 coding DNA: TGTGCCAGCAGCCAAGATCGGAGCGAGCAGTACTTC. As protein: CASSQDRSEQYF.

A few counts support this clone. The chain combines TRBV7-9 with TRBJ2-5; unclear D gene. V dropped 2 bases and J dropped 5 bases, with 6 bases sitting between them. Germline CDR1 is SEHNR and CDR2 is FQNEAQ (reference sequence). This CDR3 is 12 amino acids long. The CDR3 here is CASSLLEETQYF. The CDR3 DNA reads TGTGCCAGCAGCTTACTCGAGGAGACCCAGTACTTC.

This chain joins TRBV11-2 and TRBJ1-2; the D gene is possibly TRBD1 (5 bases). Deletions cut 9 bases from V and 3 bases from J, with 11 bases between. Germline values: CDR1 SGHAT, CDR2 FQNNGV. This CDR3 is 12 amino acids long. The CDR3 reads CASRGSHYGYTF. The DNA for the CDR3 is TGTGCCAGTCGGGGGTCTCACTATGGCTACACCTTC.

The chain is built from TRBV29-1 and TRBJ2-4; TRBD2 aligns across 12 bases. CDR1 is SQVTM and CDR2 is ANQGSEA in the germline V gene. The CDR3 contains 18 residues. Trimming cost V 0 bases and J 4 bases; bases outside gene matches: 10. CDR3 sequence reads: CSVEDGLAGGPGKNIQYF. The CDR3, as DNA: TGCAGCGTTGAAGACGGGCTAGCGGGAGGGCCGGGGAAAAACATTCAGTACTTC. The full variable domain, in which reference TRBV29-1 and TRBJ2-4 provide the parts outside the CDR3, is SAVISQKPSRDICQRGTSLTIQCQVDSQVTMMFWYRQQPGQSLTLIATANQGSEATYESGFVIDKFPISRPNLTFSTLTVSNMSPEDSSIYLCSVEDGLAGGPGKNIQYFGAGTRLSVL.

The chain carries TRBV10-3 and TRBJ2-1; D may be TRBD1 (5 bases). Germline CDR1 is ENHRY and CDR2 is SYGVKD. This CDR3 is built from 12 residues. With 3 bases removed from V and 13 bases from J, the gap between germline ends came to 13 bases. In DNA, the CDR3 is TGTGCCATCAGTGAAGGGGATCCCAGCCAGTTCTTC. Its translation is CAISEGDPSQFF.

This clone occurred once. The chain recombines TRBV28 with TRBJ2-6, with D possibly TRBD1 on 5 matching bases. V dropped 2 bases and J dropped 0 bases, with 17 bases sitting between them. CDR3 length: 19 amino acids. Germline CDR1 MDHEN, CDR2 SYDVKM. Here the CDR3 reads CASSLPMGRESSGANVLTF. CDR3 nucleotide sequence: TGTGCCAGCAGTTTACCTATGGGCAGGGAAAGCTCTGGGGCCAACGTCCTGACTTTC.

Turning to this clone: One junction end disagrees with the germline gene, perhaps due to a read error. This chain joins TRBV10-3 and TRBJ2-7; D remains ambiguous. CDR3 length: 14 residues. CDR1 is ENHRY, CDR2 SYGVKD, per germline. CDR3 bases: TGTGCCAGCAGTTACTCGCCTGTCCACTACGAGCAGTACTTC. Protein: CASSYSPVHYEQYF.

This clone turned up a few times. J is TRBJ1-1 and V is TRBV29-1, with a possible D match to TRBD1 (6 bases). Germline V gene sequence: CDR1 SQVTM, CDR2 ANQGSEA. The CDR3 totals 13 residues. V gave up 7 bases and J gave up 0 bases, with 12 bases separating them. In DNA, the CDR3 is TGCAGCGGAGAAACAGGGATGAACACTGAAGCTTTCTTT. Its protein product is CSGETGMNTEAFF. Based on the CDR3 plus reference TRBV29-1 and TRBJ1-1, the full variable domain is SAVISQKPSRDICQRGTSLTIQCQVDSQVTMMFWYRQQPGQSLTLIATANQGSEATYESGFVIDKFPISRPNLTFSTLTVSNMSPEDSSIYLCSGETGMNTEAFFGQGTRLTVV.

The V gene is TRBV27, the J gene TRBJ2-3, with D possibly matching TRBD1 (5 bases). The CDR3 extends over 13 amino acids. Germline V CDR1 and CDR2: MNHEY, SMNVEV (reference sequence). V shed 1 base and J shed 4 bases, with 6 bases lying between them. CDR3 protein: CASSLLGADTQYF. CDR3 sequence (DNA): TGTGCCAGCAGTTTATTAGGGGCAGATACGCAGTATTTT.

The V gene is TRBV29-1, the J gene TRBJ2-1; D remains unclear. Germline loops: CDR1 SQVTM, CDR2 ANQGSEA. The V end was cut by 4 bases, the J end by 4 bases, with 8 bases between. The CDR3 extends over 12 amino acids. CDR3 loop: CSVGLVYNEQFF. The DNA for the CDR3 is TGCAGCGTTGGACTGGTTTACAATGAGCAGTTCTTC.

The chain recombines TRBV5-4 with TRBJ2-5; TRBD1 matches at 7 bases. Trimming removed 2 bases from V and 0 bases from J; junction bases left unmatched: 4. Germline V lookup: CDR1 SGHNT, CDR2 YYREEE (reference sequence). The CDR3 has 15 amino acids. In DNA, the CDR3 is TGTGCCAGCAGCTTAAAGGGGGCCTACCAAGAGACCCAGTACTTC. Its protein is CASSLKGAYQETQYF.

This clone was observed a few times. The CDR3 DNA is TGTGCCAGCAGCTTAGCGGACAGCCCCTGGGGCTACACCTTC. Translation: CASSLADSPWGYTF. The chain has TRBV7-2 and TRBJ1-2; maybe TRBD1 (6 bases). V was cut by 0 bases and J by 8 bases, with 13 bases left in between. The CDR3 loop spans 14 amino acids. Per germline, CDR1 SGHTA and CDR2 FQGNSA.

This clone was seen a few times. V and J are TRBV28 and TRBJ1-2, with 8 bases that match TRBD1. The germline CDR1 and CDR2 sequences are MDHEN and SYDVKM. With V trimmed by 2 bases and J by 7 bases, 9 bases remained unmatched. The length of the CDR3 is 15 residues. CDR3 residues: CASSLTRGQGTGYTF. In DNA, the CDR3 is TGTGCCAGCAGTTTAACCCGAGGACAGGGAACTGGCTACACCTTC.

This chain's CDR3 is CASSLGDTSYEQYF. The CDR3, as DNA: TGCGCCAGCAGCTTGGGTGACACCTCCTACGAGCAGTACTTC. The V gene is TRBV5-1, the J gene TRBJ2-7; D remains unclear. V gave up 0 bases and J gave up 0 bases, with 7 bases separating them. CDR1 SGHRS and CDR2 YFSETQ come from the germline V gene. The CDR3 runs 14 residues.

J is TRBJ2-7 and V is TRBV14; possible D gene TRBD1, 5 bases. In germline, CDR1 is SGHDN, CDR2 FVKESK. The CDR3 is made up of 15 amino acids. Trimming pared 0 bases from V and 7 bases from J, leaving 16 bases between. In DNA form, the CDR3 reads TGTGCCAGCAGCCAAGATCTGGGCAGGGCTAGTGAGCAGTACTTC. Encoded protein: CASSQDLGRASEQYF.

The chain combines TRBV28 with TRBJ1-2, with D maybe TRBD1 (6 bases). In germline, CDR1 is MDHEN, CDR2 SYDVKM. The CDR3 extends over 15 amino acids. The V end was cut by 4 bases, the J end by 8 bases, with 20 bases between. CDR3 DNA: TGTGCCAGCAGTTCCCGGGACACCGGATTTGTCGGCTACACCTTC. It encodes CASSSRDTGFVGYTF.

The chain is built from TRBV10-3 and TRBJ1-5, with TRBD1 identical over 8 bases. The CDR3 consists of 17 residues. CDR1 and CDR2 from the germline V gene are ENHRY and SYGVKD. The V gene end was trimmed by 0 bases and the J gene end by 3 bases; junction bases not matched to a gene: 7. CDR3 in amino acids: CAISESMRQGFNQPQHF. The CDR3 bases are TGTGCCATCAGTGAGTCTATGAGACAGGGGTTCAATCAGCCCCAGCATTTT.

The V call is TRBV4-2, the J call TRBJ2-2; the match to TRBD1 covers 7 bases. Unmatched junction bases numbered 10, after V lost 1 base and J lost 5 bases. Germline V gene lookup returns CDR1 LGHNA and CDR2 YNFKEQ. This CDR3 spans 17 amino acids. The DNA of the CDR3 is TGTGCCAGCAGCCAAGTAGTAGGGACAGCAACTACCGGGGAGCTGTTTTTT. It translates to CASSQVVGTATTGELFF.

The J gene is TRBJ1-3, the V gene TRBV28; D is undetermined. Germline V gene lookup returns CDR1 MDHEN and CDR2 SYDVKM. The CDR3 is 16 residues long. V dropped 6 bases and J dropped 0 bases, with 15 bases sitting between them. Here the CDR3 reads CASSREERLSGNTIYF. The DNA for the CDR3 is TGTGCCAGCAGCCGAGAGGAGCGACTCTCTGGAAACACCATATATTTT.

The genes are TRBV7-8 and TRBJ2-7, with a tentative D call TRBD2 (5 bases). The CDR3 consists of 15 residues. V was shortened by 5 bases and J by 3 bases, with 17 bases between the two germline ends. Germline lookup yields CDR1 SGHVS and CDR2 FQNEAQ. The CDR3 DNA follows: TGTGCCAGCAGCCCCGTAGCGTCCCCCTACTACGAGCAGTACTTC. Its translation: CASSPVASPYYEQYF. Complete variable domain (other parts from reference TRBV7-8 and TRBJ2-7): GAGVSQSPRYKVAKRGQDVALRCDPISGHVSLFWYQQALGQGPEFLTYFQNEAQLDKSGLPSDRFFAERPEGSVSTLKIQRTQQEDSAVYLCASSPVASPYYEQYFGPGTRLTVT.

The rearrangement joins TRBV14 to TRBJ2-6; D not certain. Germline loops: CDR1 SGHDN, CDR2 FVKESK. CDR3 length equals 14 residues. Trimming took 2 bases from V and 2 from J, leaving 4 bases between them. The DNA for the CDR3 is TGTGCCAGCAGCCAAATCACTGGGGCCAACGTCCTGACTTTC. It codes for CASSQITGANVLTF. Together with reference TRBV14 and TRBJ2-6, the CDR3 gives the full variable domain: EAGVTQFPSHSVIEKGQTVTLRCDPISGHDNLYWYRRVMGKEIKFLLHFVKESKQDESGMPNNRFLAERTGGTYSTLKVQPAELEDSGVYFCASSQITGANVLTFGAGSRLTVL.

This chain uses TRBV28 with TRBJ1-4; TRBD1 matches 9 bases. Germline V CDR1 and CDR2: MDHEN, SYDVKM. The CDR3 is made up of 12 amino acids. V lost 10 bases and J lost 7; bases outside the gene matches: 4. The CDR3 DNA is TGTGCCACAGGGGACAGGGTTGAAAAACTGTTTTTT. Amino acid sequence: CATGDRVEKLFF.

The chain couples TRBV7-9 to TRBJ2-7; D may be TRBD1 (5 bases). The length of the CDR3 is 13 residues. Germline V gene sequence: CDR1 SEHNR, CDR2 FQNEAQ (reference sequence). With 5 bases removed from V and 3 bases from J, the gap between germline ends came to 11 bases. CDR3 sequence (DNA): TGTGCCAGCAGCATTGCGACAGACTACGAGCAGTACTTC. Translated, it gives CASSIATDYEQYF.

The gene calls are TRBV6-6 and TRBJ2-7; 8 bases agree with TRBD2. Per germline, CDR1 MNHNY and CDR2 SVGAGI (reference sequence). The V and J ends lost 0 bases and 3 bases, in that order; junction bases with no gene match: 7. CDR3 length: 16 residues. The CDR3 coding sequence is TGTGCCAGCAGTTACTCGATGGGCCTAGCGGGCTACGAGCAGTACTTC. Its protein is CASSYSMGLAGYEQYF.

CDR3 DNA sequence: TGTGCCAGCAGCTCTCGTGGCACAGATACGCAGTATTTT. Amino acids: CASSSRGTDTQYF. V is TRBV11-3 and J is TRBJ2-3; D is ambiguous. CDR1 is SGHNT, CDR2 YENEEA, per germline. The V gene lost 4 bases and the J gene lost 1 base, with 6 bases spanning the gap. The CDR3 is 13 residues long.